Each of the 5 T cell receptor beta chains below was sequenced from the same sample in a study of T-cell reconstitution after alpha-beta-depleted transplantation in children. Unique molecular identifiers were used to barcode this TCRbeta library. TCRdb re-called the PCR reads through MiXCR, storing one row per CDR3 protein. Here the sample spans about 250,000 distinct CDR3 sequences, 20% to 30% being singletons. The sample consisted of PBMCs, mostly from graft donor cells, taken 360 days after TCRalphabeta/CD19-depleted stem cell transplant. These receptors originate from a female patient aged 2-10 years who had a stem cell transplant for congenital amegakaryocytic thrombocytopenia, so the T cells may come from the graft donor.

The J gene is TRBJ2-1, the V gene TRBV27, with 9 nucleotides matching TRBD2. CDR3 length: 14 residues. The germline V gene encodes CDR1 MNHEY and CDR2 SMNVEV (reference sequence). J gave up 8 bases and V 4 bases, and 6 bases lay outside the gene matches. CDR3 DNA: TGTGCCAGCAGTTCCGCGGGAGGGAGGTATGAGCAGTTCTTC. Its protein is CASSSAGGRYEQFF.

This clonotype was counted between two and nine times. V usage is TRBV12-3 or TRBV12-4 and J usage is TRBJ2-1; no clear D gene. V was shortened by 3 bases and J by 4 bases, with 13 bases between the two germline ends. The CDR3 has 15 residues. The CDR3 protein is CASSFMRKEYNEQFF. The CDR3 DNA reads TGTGCCAGCAGTTTCATGCGGAAAGAGTACAATGAGCAGTTCTTC.

This sequence joins TRBV12-3 or TRBV12-4 and TRBJ1-4; no reliable D call. Trimming removed 3 bases from V and 8 bases from J, with 16 bases in between. The length of the CDR3 is 15 residues. The CDR3 loop is CASSFHGTSGEKLFF. Written as DNA, the CDR3 is TGTGCCAGCAGTTTTCACGGCACCTCGGGAGAAAAACTGTTTTTT.

This clonotype has just a few counts. This chain connects TRBV6-1 to TRBJ2-3; 8 bases match TRBD2. The CDR3 has 14 amino acids. Trimming at V came to 7 bases and at J to 4 bases, leaving 7 bases not matched to a gene. Germline V lookup: CDR1 MNHNS, CDR2 SASEGT. The CDR3, as DNA: TGTGCCAGCACCGGCCCGACTAGCGCAGATACGCAGTATTTT. It codes for CASTGPTSADTQYF.

This clonotype was seen more than once but under ten times. V and J are TRBV4-2 and TRBJ2-7, with D perhaps TRBD2 (6 bases). The V and J ends lost 3 bases and 1 base respectively, with 10 bases between them. Germline V lookup: CDR1 LGHNA, CDR2 YNFKEQ. The CDR3 length is 14 residues. CDR3 amino acids: CASSQGGLSYEQYF. CDR3 DNA: TGTGCCAGCAGCCAGGGCGGACTATCCTACGAGCAGTACTTC.